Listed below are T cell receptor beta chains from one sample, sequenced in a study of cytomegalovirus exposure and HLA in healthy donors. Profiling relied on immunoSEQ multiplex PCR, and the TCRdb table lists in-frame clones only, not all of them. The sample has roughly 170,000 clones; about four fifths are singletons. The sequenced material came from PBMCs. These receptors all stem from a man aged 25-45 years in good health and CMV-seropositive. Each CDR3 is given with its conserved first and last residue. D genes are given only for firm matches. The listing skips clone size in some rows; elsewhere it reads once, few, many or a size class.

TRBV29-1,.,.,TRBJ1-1,TGCAGCGTGCGGGGGTCTGAAGCTTTCTTT,CSVRGSEAFF
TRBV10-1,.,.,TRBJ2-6,TGCGCCAGCAGTGAAAGGGGACACTACTCTGGGGCCAACGTCCTGACTTTC,CASSERGHYSGANVLTF
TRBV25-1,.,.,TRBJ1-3,TGTGCCAGCAGTGAACCAGGTGGCTCTGGAAACACCATATATTTT,CASSEPGGSGNTIYF
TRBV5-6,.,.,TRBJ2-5,TGTGCCAGCAGCTTGGACGGAGCCGAAGAGACCCAGTACTTC,CASSLDGAEETQYF
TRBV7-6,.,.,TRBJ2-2,TGTGCCAGCAGCTTATGGGTCGGGAGCAACACCGGGGAGCTGTTTTTT,CASSLWVGSNTGELFF
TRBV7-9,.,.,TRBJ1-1,TGTGCCAGCATCCATGCCCTACGGGGGAACACTGAAGCTTTCTTT,CASIHALRGNTEAFF
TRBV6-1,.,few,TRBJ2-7,TGTGCCAGCAGTGAAGGATCCGGCTCCTACGAGCAGTACTTC,CASSEGSGSYEQYF
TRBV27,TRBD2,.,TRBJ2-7,TGTGCCAGCAGCCCCAGGGGACTAGCGGGAGAGGGCGAGCAGTACTTC,CASSPRGLAGEGEQYF
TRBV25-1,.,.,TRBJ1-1,TGTGCCAGCAGTGCACAAGAGGACACTGAAGCTTTCTTT,CASSAQEDTEAFF
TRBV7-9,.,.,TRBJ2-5,TGTGCCAGCAGCTTATCGGTCGGGACTGGGGGTGAGACCCAGTACTTC,CASSLSVGTGGETQYF
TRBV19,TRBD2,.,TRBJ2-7,TGTGCCGGTCCAGGACTAGCGGTTAACTACGAGCAGTACTTC,CAGPGLAVNYEQYF
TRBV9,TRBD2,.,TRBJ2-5,TGTGCCAGCAGCGTAGCTGTGCTAGCGGGGGATGAGACCCAGTACTTC,CASSVAVLAGDETQYF
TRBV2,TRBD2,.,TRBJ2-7,TGTGCCAGCAGTGAAGGGACTAGCGGTTACGAGCAGTACTTC,CASSEGTSGYEQYF
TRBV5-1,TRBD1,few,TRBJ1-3,TGCGCCAGCAGCTGGGACAGGGCTGGAAACACCATATATTTT,CASSWDRAGNTIYF
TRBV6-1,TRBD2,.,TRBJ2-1,TGTGCCAGCAGCTCTGGACTAGCGGGAGTGGGTGAGCAGTTCTTC,CASSSGLAGVGEQFF
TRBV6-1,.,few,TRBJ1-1,TGTGCCAGCAGTCGAGGGGGAACTGAAGCTTTCTTT,CASSRGGTEAFF
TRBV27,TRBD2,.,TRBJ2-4,TGTGCCAGCAGTAATATAGCGGGGGGGGTAAAAAACATTCAGTACTTC,CASSNIAGGVKNIQYF
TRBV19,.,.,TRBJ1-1,TGTGCCAGTGGGAGACAATTTAACACTGAAGCTTTCTTT,CASGRQFNTEAFF
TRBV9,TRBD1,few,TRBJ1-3,TGTGCCAGCAGCGTAGGAGGGGGCCCCTACTCTGGAAACACCATATATTTT,CASSVGGGPYSGNTIYF
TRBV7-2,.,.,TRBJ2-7,TGTGCCAGCAGCTGGGTGGACAGCTACGAGCAGTACTTC,CASSWVDSYEQYF
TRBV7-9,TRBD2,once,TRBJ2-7,TGTGCCAGCAGCCTCGGGGGGGTCCAGGGCCTCTCCTACGAGCAGTACTTC,CASSLGGVQGLSYEQYF
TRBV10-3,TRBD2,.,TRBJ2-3,TGTGCCATCAGTTCACTAGCGGGGTCTAGCACAGATACGCAGTATTTT,CAISSLAGSSTDTQYF
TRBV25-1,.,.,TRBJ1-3,TGTGCCAGCAGTGAAACAGGTCGGAGCTCTGGAAACACCATATATTTT,CASSETGRSSGNTIYF
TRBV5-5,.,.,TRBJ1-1,TGTGCCAGCAGCTTGCAGGAAGTGAACACTGAAGCTTTCTTT,CASSLQEVNTEAFF
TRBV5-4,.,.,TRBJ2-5,TGTGCCAGCAGCTTGCCTTACCAAGAGACCCAGTACTTC,CASSLPYQETQYF
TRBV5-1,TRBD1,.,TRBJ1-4,TGCGCCAGCAGCTTGGTGGCAGGGGGAACTAATGAAAAACTGTTTTTT,CASSLVAGGTNEKLFF
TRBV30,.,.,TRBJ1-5,TGTGCCTGGGGTAGAGGGCGCAGCAATCAGCCCCAGCATTTT,CAWGRGRSNQPQHF
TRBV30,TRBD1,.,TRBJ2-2,TGTGCCTTTCGTCCCGGGACAGGGACCGGGGAGCTGTTTTTT,CAFRPGTGTGELFF
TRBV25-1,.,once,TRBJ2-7,TGTGCCAGCAGTGAATATGACAAGAAGTACTTC,CASSEYDKKYF
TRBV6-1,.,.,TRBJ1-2,TGTGCCAGCAACGAGGTGGGTGGCTACACCTTC,CASNEVGGYTF
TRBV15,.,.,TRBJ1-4,TGTGCCACCAGCAGAGATCGGGGGGGCGGTGAAAAACTGTTTTTT,CATSRDRGGGEKLFF
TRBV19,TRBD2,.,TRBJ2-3,TGTGCCAGTAGTCCTCCGGGAAGCGGGGGACTCACAGATACGCAGTATTTT,CASSPPGSGGLTDTQYF
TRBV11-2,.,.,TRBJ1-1,TGTGCCAGCAGCTTAGGTCAGGGGCAAGCTTTCTTT,CASSLGQGQAFF
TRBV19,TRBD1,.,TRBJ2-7,TGTGCCAGTAGTCTCCAGGGGACAGGGTCCTACGAGCAGTACTTC,CASSLQGTGSYEQYF
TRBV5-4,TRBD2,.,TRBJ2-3,TGTGCCAGCAGCTCCCCCCCCACCGGGACTAGCCGCACAGATACGCAGTATTTT,CASSSPPTGTSRTDTQYF
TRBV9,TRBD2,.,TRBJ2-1,TGTGCCAGCAGCGGTAGAAGACTAGCGGGGGCCAATGAGCAGTTCTTC,CASSGRRLAGANEQFF
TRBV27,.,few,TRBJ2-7,TGTGCCAGCAGTTTCGGGACTTCCTACGAGCAGTACTTC,CASSFGTSYEQYF
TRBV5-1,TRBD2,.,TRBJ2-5,TGCGCCAGCAGCTCTAGCGGGGGCTTCCAAGAGACCCAGTACTTC,CASSSSGGFQETQYF
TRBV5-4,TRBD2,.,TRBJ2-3,TGTGCCAGCAGCTGGACTAGCGGGAGAGTTGAAGATACGCAGTATTTT,CASSWTSGRVEDTQYF
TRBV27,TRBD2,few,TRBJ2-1,TGTGCCAGCAGTCCGGGATCTAGCGGGAGGGCCTACAATGAGCAGTTCTTC,CASSPGSSGRAYNEQFF
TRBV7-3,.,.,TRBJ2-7,TGTGCCAGCAGCTCGACAGATTCCTACGAGCAGTACTTC,CASSSTDSYEQYF
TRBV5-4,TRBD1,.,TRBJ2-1,TGTGCCAGCAGAACGACAGGGGGCTCCTACAATGAGCAGTTCTTC,CASRTTGGSYNEQFF
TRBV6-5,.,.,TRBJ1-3,TGTGCCAGCAGTTATCGGGGGGCATCAGGAAACACCATATATTTT,CASSYRGASGNTIYF
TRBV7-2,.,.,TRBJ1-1,TGTGCCAGCAGCTTAGTCCCGAGCACTGAAGCTTTCTTT,CASSLVPSTEAFF
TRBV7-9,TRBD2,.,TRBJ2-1,TGTGCCAGCAGCTTAAGGGGGACTAGCGGGAGCTCCTACAATGAGCAGTTCTTC,CASSLRGTSGSSYNEQFF
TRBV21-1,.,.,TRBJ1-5,TGTGCCAGGACAAGGTTGACAGCGAATCAGCCCCAGCATTTT,CARTRLTANQPQHF
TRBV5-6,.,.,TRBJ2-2,TGTGCCAGCAGCAGAAGACAGCTCCACACCGGGGAGCTGTTTTTT,CASSRRQLHTGELFF
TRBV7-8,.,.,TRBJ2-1,TGTGCCAGCAGCATCTACAGGATCGTATCCTACAATGAGCAGTTCTTC,CASSIYRIVSYNEQFF
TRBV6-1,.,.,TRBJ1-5,TGTGCCAGCAGTGAAGAGGACAGCATAAATCAGCCCCAGCATTTT,CASSEEDSINQPQHF
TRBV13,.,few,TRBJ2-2,TGTGCCAGCAGCTTGACGGGGTCGGAGCTGTTTTTT,CASSLTGSELFF
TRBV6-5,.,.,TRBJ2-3,TGTGCCAGCAGAAGCGCAGATACGCAGTATTTT,CASRSADTQYF
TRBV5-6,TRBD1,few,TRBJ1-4,TGTGCCAGCTACCGGGACAGGGGGGATGAAAAACTGTTTTTT,CASYRDRGDEKLFF
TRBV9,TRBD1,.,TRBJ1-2,TGTGCCAGCAGACGGACAGGAGTAGATTATGGCTACACCTTC,CASRRTGVDYGYTF